This TCR beta chain was captured by sequencing in a study of blood T cell repertoires in COVID-19 (dated by TCRdb to 2020 to 2021). A note on the overall study: Collaborator samples came from the United States, Italy and Spain and covered acute and convalescent phases of COVID-19. The prospective study material was composed of cDNA or gDNA derived from T cells, B-cell-depleted T cells, or PBMCs. Deeply sampled blood TCRbeta repertoires from subjects exposed to, actively infected with, or recovered from COVID-19 were included in the dataset. The repertoires were released in a freely available public database intended as a resource for research on the immune response to SARS-CoV-2. Samples were obtained from the ongoing ImmuneRACE study (first 160 participants) and from over 1,000 subjects provided by 6 global collaborators. Sample metadata almost always included a de-identified subject ID, COVID-19 status, age in years and sex. Where available, HLA class I and class II types were obtained from metadata supplied by the sample provider rather than from assay-based typing. General conclusions and limits of the study: The amount of clinical and demographic metadata varied by source and participant and was provided uncurated.

Whole blood was collected in K2EDTA tubes by collaborating institutions according to the institutions' own protocols. For TCRbeta analysis, collaborator samples were shipped as frozen whole blood, as isolated PBMCs, or as DNA extracted from either sample type. In the case of this clone: It lacks a known antigen. Per-base quality was not reported, and no clone a single base away is much larger than it.

The immunoSEQ Assay, a bias-controlled multiplex PCR, was used to amplify TCRbeta CDR3 regions from genomic DNA. From the authors' description of their analysis: Within the assay, amplification of reference gene primers was used to estimate how many nucleated cells each sample contained. To quantify the absolute abundance of each unique TCRbeta CDR3 rearrangement, sequence reads were collapsed and filtered. For each sample, productive Simpson clonality was calculated as the square root of Simpson's diversity index across productive rearrangements. TCRdb's version of the immuneACCESS table is confined to in-frame rearrangements and falls short of the full clone set. An unresolved V gene accounts for under half of the shortfall where checked; the remainder is of unknown origin. Clone size and the V and J calls come from that table; the DNA yielded D and trimming. Across this sample there are about 150,000 clones, with about 80% seen only once. The ten largest clones add up to 25% to 30% of the sample.

V is cut by 4 bases and J by 7 bases, and the space between the germline ends is 11 bases. The germline V gene specifies MNHEY as CDR1 and SVGAGI as CDR2. The CDR3 spans 13 residues, from the cysteine through the phenylalanine. The CDR3 DNA has 39 bases and is translated from base 1. Sample: peripheral blood. The chain is assembled from TRBV6-5 and TRBJ1-5; TRBD1 might be the D gene, on 6 matching bases. This TCR was sampled from a woman aged 55-69 years with acute or convalescent COVID-19. The CDR3 region: CASSFQGRQPQHF. In nucleotide form, the sequence is TGTGCCAGCAGTTTTCAGGGGAGACAGCCCCAGCATTTT.